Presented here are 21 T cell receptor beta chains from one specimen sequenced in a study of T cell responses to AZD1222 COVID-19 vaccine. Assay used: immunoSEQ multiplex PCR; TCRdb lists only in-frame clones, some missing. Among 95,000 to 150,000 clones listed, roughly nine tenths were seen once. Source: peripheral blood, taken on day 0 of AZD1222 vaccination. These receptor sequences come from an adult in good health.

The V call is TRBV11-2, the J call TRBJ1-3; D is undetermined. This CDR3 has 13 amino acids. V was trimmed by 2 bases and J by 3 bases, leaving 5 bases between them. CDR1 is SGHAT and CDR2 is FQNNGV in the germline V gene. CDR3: CASSLTGGNTIYF. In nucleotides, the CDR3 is TGTGCCAGCAGCTTAACGGGTGGAAACACCATATATTTT.

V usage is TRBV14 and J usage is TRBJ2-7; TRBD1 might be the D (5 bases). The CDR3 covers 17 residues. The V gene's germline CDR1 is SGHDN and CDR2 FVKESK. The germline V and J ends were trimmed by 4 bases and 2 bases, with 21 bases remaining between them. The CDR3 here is CASSPNLAGPYPYEQYF. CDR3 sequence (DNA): TGTGCCAGCAGCCCGAACCTGGCAGGGCCCTATCCCTACGAGCAGTACTTC.

This CDR3 reads CASRIQAGGKTQYF. The CDR3 region has the DNA TGTGCCAGTAGGATTCAGGCAGGGGGCAAGACCCAGTACTTC. V is TRBV19 and J is TRBJ2-5; TRBD1 agrees at 8 bases. Germline V lookup: CDR1 LNHDA, CDR2 SQIVND (reference sequence). Germline trimming cut 6 bases from V and 6 bases from J; bases unmatched to any gene: 9. The CDR3 sequence is 14 residues long.

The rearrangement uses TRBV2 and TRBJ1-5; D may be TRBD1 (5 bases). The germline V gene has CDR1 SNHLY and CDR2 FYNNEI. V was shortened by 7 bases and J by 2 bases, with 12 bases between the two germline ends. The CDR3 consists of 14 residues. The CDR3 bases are TGTGCCAGCACTCAGGGCGGGGGCAATCAGCCCCAGCATTTT. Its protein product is CASTQGGGNQPQHF. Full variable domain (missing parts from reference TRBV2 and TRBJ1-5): EPEVTQTPSHQVTQMGQEVILRCVPISNHLYFYWYRQILGQKVEFLVSFYNNEISEKSEIFDDQFSVERPDGSNFTLKIRSTKLEDSAMYFCASTQGGGNQPQHFGDGTRLSIL.

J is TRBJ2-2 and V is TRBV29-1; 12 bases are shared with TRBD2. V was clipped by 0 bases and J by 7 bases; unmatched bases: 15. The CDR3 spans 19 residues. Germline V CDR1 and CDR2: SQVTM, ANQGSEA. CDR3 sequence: CSVEDRGASGRGDSGELFF. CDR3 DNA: TGCAGCGTTGAAGATCGAGGGGCTAGCGGGAGGGGAGATAGCGGGGAGCTGTTTTTT.

The CDR3 spells CSNHGLAGTFVREQYF. In DNA, the CDR3 is TGCAGCAACCACGGTTTGGCAGGGACCTTCGTTCGCGAGCAGTACTTC. The chain is built from TRBV29-1 and TRBJ2-7; D may be TRBD1 or TRBD2 (5 bases each). The CDR3 is 16 residues long. Trimming took off 8 bases at V and 6 bases at J, with 29 bases between the two ends. The germline CDR1 and CDR2 sequences are SQVTM and ANQGSEA.

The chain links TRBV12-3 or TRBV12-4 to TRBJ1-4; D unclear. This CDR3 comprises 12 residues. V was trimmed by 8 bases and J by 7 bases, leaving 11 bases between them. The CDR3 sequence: CASVGESEKLFF. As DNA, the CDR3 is TGTGCCAGCGTTGGGGAGAGTGAAAAACTGTTTTTT.

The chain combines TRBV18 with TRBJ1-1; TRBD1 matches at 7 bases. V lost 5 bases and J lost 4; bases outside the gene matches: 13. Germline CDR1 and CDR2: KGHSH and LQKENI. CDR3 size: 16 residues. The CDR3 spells CASSSTGARGSTEAFF. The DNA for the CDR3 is TGTGCCAGCTCATCCACAGGGGCGCGGGGGAGCACTGAAGCTTTCTTT.

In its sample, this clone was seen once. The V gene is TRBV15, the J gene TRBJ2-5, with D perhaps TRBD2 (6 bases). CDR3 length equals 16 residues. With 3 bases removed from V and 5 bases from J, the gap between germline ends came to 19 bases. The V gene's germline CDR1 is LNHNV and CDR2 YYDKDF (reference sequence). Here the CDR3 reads CATSSRDSRRWETQYF. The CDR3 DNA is TGTGCCACCAGCAGCCGGGACTCTAGACGGTGGGAGACCCAGTACTTC.

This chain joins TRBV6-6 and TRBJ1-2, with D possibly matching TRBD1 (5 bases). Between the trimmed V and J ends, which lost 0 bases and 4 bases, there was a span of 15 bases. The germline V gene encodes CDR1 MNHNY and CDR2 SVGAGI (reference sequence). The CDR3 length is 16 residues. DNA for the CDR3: TGTGCCAGCAGTTACTCGTCTCGTGGGACCCTCTATGGCTACACCTTC. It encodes CASSYSSRGTLYGYTF.

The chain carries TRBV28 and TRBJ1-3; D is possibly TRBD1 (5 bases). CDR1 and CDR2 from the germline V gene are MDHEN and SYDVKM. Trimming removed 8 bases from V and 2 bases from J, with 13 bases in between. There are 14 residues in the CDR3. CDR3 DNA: TGTGCCAGCTGCCCGTTGGGGGCTGGAAACACCATATATTTT. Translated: CASCPLGAGNTIYF.

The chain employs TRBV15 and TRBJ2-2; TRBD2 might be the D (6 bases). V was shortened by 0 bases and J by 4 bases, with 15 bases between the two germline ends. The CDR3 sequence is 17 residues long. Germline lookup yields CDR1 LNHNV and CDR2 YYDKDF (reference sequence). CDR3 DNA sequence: TGTGCCACCAGCAGAGATCGGGGCGGGACGGGCACCGGGGAGCTGTTTTTT. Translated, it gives CATSRDRGGTGTGELFF.

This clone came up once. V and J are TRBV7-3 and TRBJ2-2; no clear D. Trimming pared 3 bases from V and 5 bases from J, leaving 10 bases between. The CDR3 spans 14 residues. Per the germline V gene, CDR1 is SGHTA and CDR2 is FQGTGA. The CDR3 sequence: CASSLQVLTGELFF. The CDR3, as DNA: TGTGCCAGCAGCTTGCAAGTTCTGACCGGGGAGCTGTTTTTT.

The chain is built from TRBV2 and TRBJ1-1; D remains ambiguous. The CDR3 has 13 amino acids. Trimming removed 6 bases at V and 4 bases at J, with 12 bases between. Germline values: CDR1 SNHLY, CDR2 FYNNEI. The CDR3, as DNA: TGTGCCAGCAGCCTGCAGTGGGGCACTGAAGCTTTCTTT. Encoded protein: CASSLQWGTEAFF.

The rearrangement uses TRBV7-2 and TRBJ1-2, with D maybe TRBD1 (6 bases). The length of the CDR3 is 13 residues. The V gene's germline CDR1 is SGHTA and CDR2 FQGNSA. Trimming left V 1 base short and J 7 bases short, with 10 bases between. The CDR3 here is CASSLVRGGGYTF. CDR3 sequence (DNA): TGTGCCAGCAGCTTAGTAAGGGGGGGTGGCTACACCTTC.

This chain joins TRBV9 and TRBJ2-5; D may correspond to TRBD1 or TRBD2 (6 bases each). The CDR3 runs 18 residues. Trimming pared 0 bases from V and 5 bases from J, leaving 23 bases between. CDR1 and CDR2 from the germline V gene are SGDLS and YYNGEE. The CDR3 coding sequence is TGTGCCAGCAGCGTAGGTCGAGGGGGGTCAGTCGCAGGCGAGACCCAGTACTTC. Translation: CASSVGRGGSVAGETQYF.

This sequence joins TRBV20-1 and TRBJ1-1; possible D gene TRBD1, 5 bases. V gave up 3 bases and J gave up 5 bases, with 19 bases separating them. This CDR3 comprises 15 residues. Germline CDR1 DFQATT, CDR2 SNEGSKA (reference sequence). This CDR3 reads CSASIRDGQRTEAFF. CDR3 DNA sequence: TGCAGTGCTAGTATTCGGGACGGACAAAGAACTGAAGCTTTCTTT.

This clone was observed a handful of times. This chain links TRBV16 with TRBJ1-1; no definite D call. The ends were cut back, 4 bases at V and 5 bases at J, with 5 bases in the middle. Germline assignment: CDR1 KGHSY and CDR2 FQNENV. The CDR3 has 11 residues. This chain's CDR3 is CASSLGTEAFF. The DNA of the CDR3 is TGTGCCAGCAGCCTGGGGACTGAAGCTTTCTTT.

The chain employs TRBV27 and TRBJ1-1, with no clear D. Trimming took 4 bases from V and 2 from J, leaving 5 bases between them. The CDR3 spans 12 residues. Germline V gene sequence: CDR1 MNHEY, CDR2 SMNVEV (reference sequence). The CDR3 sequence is CASSSVNTEAFF. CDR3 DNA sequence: TGTGCCAGCAGTTCAGTAAACACTGAAGCTTTCTTT.

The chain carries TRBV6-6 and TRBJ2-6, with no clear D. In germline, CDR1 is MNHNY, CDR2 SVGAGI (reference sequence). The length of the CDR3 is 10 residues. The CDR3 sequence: CSSGANVLTF. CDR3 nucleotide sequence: TGTTCGTCTGGGGCCAACGTCCTGACTTTC.

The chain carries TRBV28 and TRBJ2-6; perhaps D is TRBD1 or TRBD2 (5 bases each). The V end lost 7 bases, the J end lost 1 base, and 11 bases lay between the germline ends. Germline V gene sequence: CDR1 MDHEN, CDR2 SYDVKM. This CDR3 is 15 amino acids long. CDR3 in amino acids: CASTGWGSGANVLTF. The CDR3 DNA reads TGTGCCAGCACTGGGTGGGGGTCTGGGGCCAACGTCCTGACTTTC.